The 24 T cell receptor beta chains presented below share a single source sample, sequenced in a study of blood T cell repertoires in COVID-19. Sequencing was performed with immunoSEQ multiplex PCR; in TCRdb, only in-frame clones are kept and a portion is missing. The table has 200,000 to 250,000 clones, more than 85% seen once. Sequences were obtained from peripheral blood. The receptors come from a man in his sixties with acute or convalescent COVID-19.

This chain links TRBV6-1 with TRBJ1-6, with D possibly being TRBD1 (5 bases). This CDR3 has 14 amino acids. CDR1 MNHNS and CDR2 SASEGT come from the germline V gene. The V end lost 2 bases, the J end lost 3 bases, and 5 bases lay between the germline ends. CDR3 sequence reads: CASSEQGYNSPLHF. The CDR3 DNA follows: TGTGCCAGCAGTGAACAGGGCTATAATTCACCCCTCCACTTT.

The chain combines TRBV4-1 with TRBJ1-1, with D perhaps matching TRBD1 (6 bases). Germline CDR1 is MGHRA and CDR2 is YSYEKL. This CDR3 has 17 amino acids. V lost 3 bases and J lost 0, with 17 bases in between. The CDR3 coding sequence is TGCGCCAGCAGCCATCCGGGACAAACTGCGATGAACACTGAAGCTTTCTTT. It specifies CASSHPGQTAMNTEAFF.

In this sample, this clone turned up a few times. Here the CDR3 DNA reads TGTGCCAGCAGCGAATCGACAGGGTGGGAGACCCAGTACTTC. Translated: CASSESTGWETQYF. V is TRBV7-9 and J is TRBJ2-5; the match to TRBD1 covers 7 bases. The CDR3 has 14 amino acids. Germline trimming cut 5 bases from V and 5 bases from J; bases unmatched to any gene: 8. Looked up from germline, CDR1 is SEHNR and CDR2 is FQNEAQ (reference sequence).

The genes are TRBV28 and TRBJ2-7; perhaps TRBD1 as D (6 bases). The CDR3 covers 14 residues. From germline, CDR1 is MDHEN and CDR2 SYDVKM. V was shortened by 5 bases and J by 2 bases, with 13 bases between the two germline ends. The chain's CDR3 is CASSQGTPPYEQYF. DNA of the CDR3: TGTGCCAGCAGTCAAGGGACACCTCCCTACGAGCAGTACTTC.

V is TRBV10-2 and J is TRBJ1-4; weak D call: TRBD1 (6 bases). Trimming took 3 bases from V and 8 from J, leaving 13 bases between them. This CDR3 contains 14 residues. Per the germline V gene, CDR1 is WSHSY and CDR2 is SAAADI. Here the CDR3 reads CASSDRGGYEKLFF. DNA for the CDR3: TGCGCCAGCAGTGATCGAGGGGGTTACGAAAAACTGTTTTTT.

This clone was detected once. The V gene is TRBV19, the J gene TRBJ1-3, with no clear D. This CDR3 has 15 amino acids. Germline-derived CDR1 and CDR2 are LNHDA and SQIVND (reference sequence). V shed 7 bases and J shed 0 bases, with 13 bases lying between them. CDR3 region: CASTLFGSSGNTIYF. The CDR3 DNA is TGTGCCAGTACCTTATTCGGGAGCTCTGGAAACACCATATATTTT.

This chain links TRBV3-1 (or the pseudogene TRBV3-2) with TRBJ2-2; D is unclear. Trimming left V 4 bases short and J 0 bases short, with 9 bases between. CDR1 is LGHDT, CDR2 YNNKEL, per germline (reference sequence). CDR3 length: 15 residues. The CDR3 nucleotides read TGTGCCAGCAGCCCGCTGCGGACGAACACCGGGGAGCTGTTTTTT. Protein product: CASSPLRTNTGELFF.

This clone has only a few counts. J is TRBJ2-7 and V is TRBV6-2 or TRBV6-3; 7 bases are shared with TRBD1. Per the germline V gene, CDR1 is MNHEY and CDR2 is SVGEGT. CDR3 size: 14 residues. V lost 5 bases and J lost 2; bases outside the gene matches: 6. The CDR3 DNA follows: TGTGCCAGCAGTAAGACGCAGGGGGCCTACGAGCAGTACTTC. Residues: CASSKTQGAYEQYF.

The chain has TRBV6-5 and TRBJ1-1; 7 positions agree with TRBD1. The V gene end was trimmed by 6 bases and the J gene end by 3 bases; junction bases not matched to a gene: 4. Germline loops: CDR1 MNHEY, CDR2 SVGAGI. The CDR3 has 13 residues. The CDR3 DNA reads as TGTGCCAGCAGCGTAGACAGGGACACTGAAGCTTTCTTT. This gives the protein CASSVDRDTEAFF.

The rearrangement joins TRBV6-2 or TRBV6-3 to TRBJ1-5; 7 nucleotides align to TRBD1. V lost 4 bases, J lost 3 bases, and 6 bases stayed unmatched. Germline-derived CDR1 and CDR2 are MNHEY and SVGEGT. The CDR3 contains 15 residues. The CDR3 spells CASSSMGQTNQPQHF. For the CDR3, the DNA is TGTGCCAGCAGTTCCATGGGACAGACCAATCAGCCCCAGCATTTT.

The V gene is TRBV7-2, the J gene TRBJ2-2; D is unresolved. Trimming left V 2 bases short and J 2 bases short, with 9 bases between. Per the germline V gene, CDR1 is SGHTA and CDR2 is FQGNSA. The CDR3 runs 15 residues. The CDR3 loop is CASSLLAANTGELFF. As DNA, the CDR3 is TGTGCCAGCAGCTTATTGGCGGCTAACACCGGGGAGCTGTTTTTT.

The CDR3 sequence: CASSGDINNSPLHF. Here the CDR3 DNA reads TGTGCCAGCAGCGGGGACATCAATAATTCACCCCTCCACTTT. The chain links TRBV5-5 to TRBJ1-6; tentative D call: TRBD1 (6 bases). V was pared by 4 bases and J by 5 bases, with 10 bases between. Germline V gene data show CDR1 as SGHKS and CDR2 as YYEKEE (reference sequence). There are 14 residues in the CDR3.

This chain joins TRBV10-1 and TRBJ2-7; 7 bases are shared with TRBD1. The CDR3 totals 23 residues. V was pared by 2 bases and J by 0 bases, with 28 bases of the junction left unmatched. Germline CDR1 WNHNN, CDR2 SYGVQD (reference sequence). CDR3: CASSEPTPAAGTVSFQDSYEQYF. In DNA form, the CDR3 reads TGCGCCAGCAGTGAGCCGACACCCGCCGCCGGGACAGTAAGCTTCCAAGACTCCTACGAGCAGTACTTC.

The rearrangement links TRBV7-8 to TRBJ2-1, with TRBD2 matching 13 bases. Unmatched junction bases numbered 9, after V lost 4 bases and J lost 6 bases. Germline CDR1 is SGHVS and CDR2 is FQNEAQ. This CDR3 is built from 17 residues. The CDR3 DNA reads as TGTGCCAGCAGCTCGTCCTTACTAGCGGGGGGGGCCAATGAGCAGTTCTTC. It yields the protein CASSSSLLAGGANEQFF.

This rearrangement joins TRBV5-1 to TRBJ1-6; D gene uncertain. The ends were cut back, 0 bases at V and 0 bases at J, with 10 bases in the middle. Germline CDR1 and CDR2: SGHRS and YFSETQ. The length of the CDR3 is 17 residues. Here the CDR3 reads CASSLEGSGSYNSPLHF. In DNA form, the CDR3 reads TGCGCCAGCAGCTTGGAAGGCTCAGGCTCCTATAATTCACCCCTCCACTTT.

The gene calls are TRBV6-2 or TRBV6-3 and TRBJ2-7; the match to TRBD1 covers 7 bases. Trimming at V came to 6 bases and at J to 4 bases, leaving 12 bases not matched to a gene. The CDR3 is 15 residues long. Germline-derived CDR1 and CDR2 are MNHEY and SVGEGT. As DNA, the CDR3 is TGTGCCAGCAGCTATGACAGGGTCCGAGGGTACGAGCAGTACTTC. Its translation is CASSYDRVRGYEQYF.

The chain uses TRBV11-1 and TRBJ2-3; D perhaps matches TRBD2 (5 bases). Germline values: CDR1 SGHAT, CDR2 FQDESV (reference sequence). The CDR3 sequence is 15 residues long. The V end was cut by 2 bases, the J end by 5 bases, with 14 bases between. CDR3 sequence reads: CASSLTRVTGDTQYF. The CDR3 DNA reads TGTGCCAGCAGCTTAACGCGGGTAACCGGAGATACGCAGTATTTT.

The CDR3 sequence: CASSTLDRGDTGELFF. CDR3 DNA: TGTGCCAGTAGTACCTTGGACAGGGGGGACACCGGGGAGCTGTTTTTT. The genes are TRBV19 and TRBJ2-2; 10 positions agree with TRBD1. The CDR3 extends over 16 amino acids. Germline trimming cut 4 bases from V and 3 bases from J; bases unmatched to any gene: 5. Germline V CDR1 and CDR2: LNHDA, SQIVND (reference sequence).

The chain has TRBV7-2 and TRBJ1-6; 8 positions agree with TRBD1. After removal of 1 base from V and 6 bases from J, the junction contained 8 bases not matched to a gene. The germline gives CDR1 SGHTA, CDR2 FQGNSA. The CDR3 consists of 17 residues. This CDR3 is CASSLGTGPFFNSPLHF. For the CDR3, the DNA is TGTGCCAGCAGCTTAGGGACAGGGCCTTTTTTTAATTCACCCCTCCACTTT.

The chain uses TRBV7-6 and TRBJ1-6; no firm D call. The V end lost 5 bases, the J end lost 7 bases, and 15 bases lay between the germline ends. Germline V gene lookup returns CDR1 SGHVS and CDR2 FNYEAQ. The CDR3 totals 15 residues. In DNA form, the CDR3 reads TGTGCCAGCAGCCCCCGGGCGGAGGGCAATTCACCCCTCCACTTT. This translates into CASSPRAEGNSPLHF.

J is TRBJ2-7 and V is TRBV5-1; 10 bases align to TRBD2. The CDR3 covers 13 residues. Germline V CDR1 and CDR2: SGHRS, YFSETQ. The V gene end was trimmed by 7 bases and the J gene end by 7 bases; junction bases not matched to a gene: 8. For the CDR3, the DNA is TGCGCCAGCGGAGGGACTAGCGTAAGGGAGCAGTACTTC. It specifies CASGGTSVREQYF.

This clone showed up just a few times. The chain is built from TRBV5-1 and TRBJ1-6, with 9 nucleotides matching TRBD1. There are 14 residues in the CDR3. Germline-derived CDR1 and CDR2 are SGHRS and YFSETQ. J was trimmed by 12 bases and V by 1 base; bases with no gene match: 5. The CDR3 DNA reads TGCGCCAGCAGCTTGTTACAGGGGGCCGGACCCCTCCACTTT. It translates to CASSLLQGAGPLHF.

This chain uses TRBV5-4 with TRBJ2-5; D uncertain. This CDR3 is built from 13 residues. Germline CDR1 reads SGHNT; CDR2 reads YYREEE (reference sequence). V was trimmed by 0 bases and J by 5 bases, leaving 8 bases between them. CDR3 DNA sequence: TGTGCCAGCAGCTTGGACCAGGTGGAGACCCAGTACTTC. Its protein product is CASSLDQVETQYF.

CDR3 residues: CASSPQANTGELFF. In DNA, the CDR3 is TGTGCCAGTAGTCCACAGGCGAACACCGGGGAGCTGTTTTTT. This chain links TRBV19 with TRBJ2-2, with D possibly matching TRBD1 (5 bases). V lost 5 bases to trimming and J lost 0 bases, with 7 bases between them. The germline CDR1 and CDR2 sequences are LNHDA and SQIVND (reference sequence). The CDR3 is 14 amino acids.